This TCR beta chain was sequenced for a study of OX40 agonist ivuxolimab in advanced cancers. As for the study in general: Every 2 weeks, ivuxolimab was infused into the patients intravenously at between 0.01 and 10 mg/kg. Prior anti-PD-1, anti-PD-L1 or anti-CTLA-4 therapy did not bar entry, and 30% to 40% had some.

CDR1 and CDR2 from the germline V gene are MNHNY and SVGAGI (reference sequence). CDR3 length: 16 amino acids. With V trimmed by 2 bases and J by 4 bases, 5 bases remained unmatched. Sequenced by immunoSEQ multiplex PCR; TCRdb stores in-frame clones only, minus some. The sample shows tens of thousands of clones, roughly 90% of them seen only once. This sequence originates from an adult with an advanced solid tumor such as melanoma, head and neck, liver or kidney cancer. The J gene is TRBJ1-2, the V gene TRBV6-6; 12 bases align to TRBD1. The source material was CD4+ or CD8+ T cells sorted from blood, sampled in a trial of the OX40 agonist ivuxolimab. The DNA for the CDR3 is TGTGCCAGCAGTTACGGGACAGGGGGCGACGGCTATGGCTACACCTTC. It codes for CASSYGTGGDGYGYTF.